This T cell receptor beta chain appears in the sequencing data of a study of response to subunit inactivated influenza vaccine. V was clipped by 2 bases and J by 4 bases, with 10 bases between them. The length of the CDR3 is 14 residues. Concerning this clonotype: The antigen is not known.

Findings and caveats of the study: Each seasonal influenza vaccination recruits few new T cells, the authors suggested.

TCRdb passed the RT-PCR reads through MiXCR, listing each CDR3 protein once. The profile shows 800,000 to 1,000,000 distinct CDR3 sequences, approximately 22% of them singletons. The material was PBMCs from blood, obtained about 5 days after vaccination. The clonotype originates from a man aged 50-60 years who received an inactivated influenza vaccine. The rearrangement uses TRBV12-3 or TRBV12-4 and TRBJ2-3; no firm D call. The CDR3 coding sequence is TGTGCCAGCAGTTTATTAGGAAATTCAGATACGCAGTATTTT. Translating it yields CASSLLGNSDTQYF.